The T cell receptor (beta chain) under discussion was sequenced for a study of PD-L1 blockade in urothelial cancer. Study-level background: From about 2014, patients received atezolizumab, given as 1,200 mg intravenously every 3 weeks. Blood underwent analysis 3 weeks (second dose) and 6 weeks after treatment began.

With 5 bases removed from V and 0 bases from J, the gap between germline ends came to 8 bases. Germline-derived CDR1 and CDR2 are LNHDA and SQIVND (reference sequence). The CDR3 runs 13 residues. What went into each PCR as a spike was synthetic TCR analog templates. The method was immunoSEQ multiplex PCR; TCRdb's version includes in-frame clones alone and lacks a portion of them. The sample shows 90,000 to 120,000 clones, roughly 88% of them seen only once. Locally advanced or metastatic urothelial carcinoma affected the patients. The starting material was PBMCs, obtained around atezolizumab (anti-PD-L1) treatment. This sequence was found in a man in his fifties or sixties with urothelial cancer. V is TRBV19 and J is TRBJ2-7; D remains ambiguous. The CDR3 nucleotides are TGTGCCAGTAGTTATGGCCTCTCCTACGAGCAGTACTTC. It encodes CASSYGLSYEQYF.